The clone carrying this T cell receptor (beta chain) has only a few counts. The sample originates from a study of blood T cell repertoires in COVID-19. A Seattle source enrolled patients during active infection and followed them longitudinally. There are 11 residues in the CDR3. Trimming shortened V by 10 bases and J by 10 bases, and 14 bases separated the two germline ends. Germline loops: CDR1 SNHLY, CDR2 FYNNEI. Measured with immunoSEQ multiplex PCR; TCRdb has only the in-frame clones, and not every one. The sample comprises 150,000 or so clones, 75% to 90% of which are singletons, and under 15% rests with the top ten.

The source material was peripheral blood. V gene TRBV2 combines with J gene TRBJ2-1; D might be TRBD2 (5 bases). The source of this sequence is a man younger than 35 with COVID-19, enrolled during active disease. The CDR3 sequence: CATTSGREQFF. The CDR3 nucleotides are TGTGCCACCACCTCGGGGAGAGAGCAGTTCTTC.